The 13 T cell receptor beta chains in this list originate from one sample, sequenced in a study of vaccination effects on CD4 cells after COVID-19. These TCRs are of unknown antigen specificity. Sequencing followed a ViraFEST assay step that expanded antigen-specific CD4+ T cells with viral peptide pools. Isolation of CD4+ T cells took place after less than 12 days of culture. Convalescent patients had PCR-confirmed SARS-CoV-2 infection between March and December 2020. Participants received two doses of either the BNT162b2 or mRNA-1273 vaccine. Sequenced by immunoSEQ multiplex PCR; TCRdb stores in-frame clones only, minus some. Of fewer than 15,000 clones detected, roughly 73% appear once; the ten largest clones hold approximately 35%. The specimen comprised CD4+ T cells from PBMCs cultured with HCoV-NL63 spike peptides, sampled after COVID-19 vaccination. The receptors originated from a human donor who had a prior SARS-CoV-2 infection.

The genes are TRBV30 and TRBJ1-1, with D tentatively TRBD1 (5 bases). This CDR3 is 15 amino acids long. Germline V CDR1 and CDR2: GTSNPN, SVGIG (reference sequence). Trimming removed 3 bases at V and 0 bases at J, with 14 bases between. CDR3 bases: TGTGCCTGGAGGGCTCAGGGTGCTGTGAACACTGAAGCTTTCTTT. Its translation: CAWRAQGAVNTEAFF.

The chain joins TRBV27 to TRBJ2-5; 9 bases line up with TRBD2. The CDR3 spans 14 residues. Germline V CDR1 and CDR2: MNHEY, SMNVEV (reference sequence). The V segment lost 2 bases and the J segment 5 bases; nucleotides outside the gene matches: 3. CDR3 amino acids: CASSLRLAGETQYF. The CDR3 DNA reads TGTGCCAGCAGTTTACGGCTAGCGGGGGAGACCCAGTACTTC.

The genes are TRBV11-3 and TRBJ2-7, with unresolved D. Trimming took off 1 base at V and 12 bases at J, with 10 bases between the two ends. The germline V gene encodes CDR1 SGHNT and CDR2 YENEEA. The CDR3 runs to 11 residues. CDR3 sequence (DNA): TGTGCCAGCAGCTTAGGCAGAAATCCGTACTTC. This encodes CASSLGRNPYF.

This chain links TRBV7-9 with TRBJ1-1; D gene ambiguous. Trimming cost V 1 base and J 1 base, with 10 bases left between them. The germline V gene encodes CDR1 SEHNR and CDR2 FQNEAQ (reference sequence). This CDR3 has 15 amino acids. CDR3 DNA: TGTGCCAGCAGCTTAGGTGGGCCCGAGAACACTGAAGCTTTCTTT. It translates to CASSLGGPENTEAFF. Complete variable domain (other parts from reference TRBV7-9 and TRBJ1-1): DTGVSQNPRHKITKRGQNVTFRCDPISEHNRLYWYRQTLGQGPEFLTYFQNEAQLEKSRLLSDRFSAERPKGSFSTLEIQRTEQGDSAMYLCASSLGGPENTEAFFGQGTRLTVV.

The gene calls are TRBV6-6 and TRBJ2-5, with D possibly being TRBD1 or TRBD2 (5 bases each). The length of the CDR3 is 14 residues. Trimming shortened V by 2 bases and J by 3 bases, and 10 bases separated the two germline ends. Looked up from germline, CDR1 is MNHNY and CDR2 is SVGAGI (reference sequence). The CDR3 DNA is TGTGCCAGCAGTTACCGGGACGGCGAAGAGACCCAGTACTTC. Translated, it gives CASSYRDGEETQYF.

This sequence joins TRBV6-7 and TRBJ2-5; D may be TRBD2 (5 bases). TRBV6-7 falls under the ORF class, with uncertain function. V lost 9 bases, J lost 5 bases, and 19 bases lay in between. The CDR3 totals 14 residues. CDR3 coding DNA: TGTGCCAGGGTAGGACGGGGTCCGGGGGAGACCCAGTACTTC. This codes for CARVGRGPGETQYF.

This clone has more than one count but fewer than ten. The chain uses TRBV6-5 and TRBJ1-6, with D unresolved. Germline CDR1 reads MNHEY; CDR2 reads SVGAGI. Trimming removed 8 bases from V and 8 bases from J, with 10 bases in between. CDR3 length: 12 residues. CDR3 loop: CASGPGYSPLHF. The CDR3, as DNA: TGTGCCAGCGGGCCAGGTTATTCACCCCTCCACTTT.

The chain joins TRBV29-1 to TRBJ2-3, with 11 bases aligning to TRBD2. Germline CDR1 SQVTM, CDR2 ANQGSEA. V gave up 6 bases and J gave up 7 bases; unmatched junction bases: 3. The CDR3 sequence is 12 residues long. The DNA of the CDR3 is TGCAGCGTGAGACTAGCGGGATATACGCAGTATTTT. It encodes CSVRLAGYTQYF.

In its sample, this clone was seen a few times. DNA for the CDR3: TGCGCCAGCAGCCAAGGGATTATAGCGGGGGGCTACGAGCAGTACTTC. Its protein product is CASSQGIIAGGYEQYF. V is TRBV4-3 and J is TRBJ2-7, with 10 bases that match TRBD2. Germline CDR1 LGHNA, CDR2 YSLEER. V was clipped by 1 base and J by 3 bases; unmatched bases: 6. CDR3 length equals 16 residues.

V usage is TRBV5-6 and J usage is TRBJ2-1; 10 bases match TRBD2. With 3 bases clipped from V and 7 bases from J, the junction kept 10 bases outside the gene matches. Germline assignment: CDR1 SGHDT and CDR2 YYEEEE. The CDR3 consists of 16 residues. CDR3 residues: CASSSSLAGVQNEQFF. In nucleotides, the CDR3 is TGTGCCAGCAGCTCGAGCCTAGCGGGAGTGCAGAATGAGCAGTTCTTC.

The J gene is TRBJ1-2, the V gene TRBV3-1 (or the pseudogene TRBV3-2); D unclear. This CDR3 has 13 amino acids. V dropped 0 bases and J dropped 3 bases, with 5 bases sitting between them. Germline V gene data show CDR1 as LGHDT and CDR2 as YNNKEL (reference sequence). The CDR3 reads CASSQDEDYGYTF. CDR3 nucleotides: TGTGCCAGCAGCCAAGACGAGGACTATGGCTACACCTTC.

The chain employs TRBV7-8 and TRBJ1-2, with D hard to call. CDR1 is SGHVS and CDR2 is FQNEAQ in the germline V gene. With 1 base removed from V and 3 bases from J, the gap between germline ends came to 9 bases. This CDR3 is 14 amino acids long. CDR3 amino acids: CASSLGGSDYGYTF. CDR3 nucleotides: TGTGCCAGCAGCTTAGGAGGGTCTGACTATGGCTACACCTTC.

The chain has TRBV4-2 and TRBJ1-3; D not certain. The CDR3 is made up of 16 amino acids. CDR1 and CDR2 from the germline V gene are LGHNA and YNFKEQ. V was trimmed by 4 bases and J by 2 bases, leaving 15 bases between them. CDR3 region: CASSLAAPGTGNTIYF. Written as DNA, the CDR3 is TGTGCCAGCAGCCTTGCTGCCCCGGGAACTGGAAACACCATATATTTT.